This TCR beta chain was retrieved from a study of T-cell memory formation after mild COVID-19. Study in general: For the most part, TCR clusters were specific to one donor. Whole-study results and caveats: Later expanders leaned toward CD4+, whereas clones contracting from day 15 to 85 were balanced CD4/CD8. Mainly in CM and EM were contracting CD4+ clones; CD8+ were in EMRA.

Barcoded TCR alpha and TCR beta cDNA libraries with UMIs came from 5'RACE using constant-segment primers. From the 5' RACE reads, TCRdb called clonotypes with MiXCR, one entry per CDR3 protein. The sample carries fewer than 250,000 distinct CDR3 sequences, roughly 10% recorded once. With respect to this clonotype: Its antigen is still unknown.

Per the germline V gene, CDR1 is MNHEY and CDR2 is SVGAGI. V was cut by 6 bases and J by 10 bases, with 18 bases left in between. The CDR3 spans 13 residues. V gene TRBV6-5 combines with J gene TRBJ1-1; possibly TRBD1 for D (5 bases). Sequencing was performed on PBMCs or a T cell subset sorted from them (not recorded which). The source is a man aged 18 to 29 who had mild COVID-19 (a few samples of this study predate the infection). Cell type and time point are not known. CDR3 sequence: CASREQVPTVAFF. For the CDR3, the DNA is TGTGCCAGCAGAGAACAGGTCCCCACAGTAGCTTTCTTT.